Sequencing of this T cell receptor (beta chain) was carried out in a study of shared clonotypes between healthy human individuals. This table comes from immunoSEQ multiplex PCR, and its TCRdb copy is limited to in-frame clones, with some not included. The table lists fewer than 650,000 clones, about 80% of them singletons. V shed 5 bases, J shed 0 bases, and the junction held 7 bases outside the gene matches. The CDR3 contains 17 residues. CDR1 SQVTM and CDR2 ANQGSEA come from the germline V gene. The specimen was PBMCs. This chain joins TRBV29-1 and TRBJ2-1; 13 bases are a match to TRBD2. The TCR sequence derives from a woman aged 40 to 55 in good health. Some clones in this sample may be carry-over from other donors' samples. CDR3: CSVHGTSGDSSYNEQFF. For the CDR3, the DNA is TGCAGCGTTCATGGGACTAGCGGGGACAGCTCCTACAATGAGCAGTTCTTC.